The 3 T cell receptor beta chains in this list originate from one sample, sequenced in a study of shared clonotypes between healthy human individuals. The data were produced by immunoSEQ multiplex PCR, yet TCRdb's version contains in-frame clones alone and is incomplete. The table includes 2 million to 2.5 million clones, approximately 94% detected once. Source material: naive CD4+ T cells sorted from blood. Subset reported: CD45RA+ positively selected. The receptors stem from a man younger than 35 in good health.

The chain employs TRBV25-1 and TRBJ2-5; TRBD1 matches 7 bases. The CDR3 extends over 15 amino acids. J gave up 4 bases and V 4 bases, and 9 bases lay outside the gene matches. Germline V gene sequence: CDR1 MGHDK, CDR2 SYGVNS. DNA of the CDR3: TGTGCCAGCAGTGTCGGGACAGACAAACCAGAGACCCAGTACTTC. This gives the protein CASSVGTDKPETQYF.

The table lists this clone with a count of one. The V gene is TRBV30, the J gene TRBJ2-3; the match to TRBD2 covers 15 bases. The germline V gene encodes CDR1 GTSNPN and CDR2 SVGIG (reference sequence). There are 17 residues in the CDR3. The V segment lost 1 base and the J segment 4 bases; nucleotides outside the gene matches: 6. The CDR3 DNA reads as TGTGCCTGGAGTGGATCGCGGACTAGCGGGGGGGCAGATACGCAGTATTTT. Its translation is CAWSGSRTSGGADTQYF.

The chain recombines TRBV18 with TRBJ2-5; possibly TRBD1 or TRBD2 for D (5 bases each). The CDR3 has 12 residues. V shed 8 bases and J shed 1 base, with 8 bases lying between them. CDR1 KGHSH and CDR2 LQKENI come from the germline V gene. CDR3 protein: CASGGFQETQYF. The CDR3 nucleotides are TGTGCCAGCGGGGGTTTCCAAGAGACCCAGTACTTC.